Reported below is one TCR beta chain. These data originate in a study of blood T cell repertoires in COVID-19. Study in general: Nucleic acid was either cDNA or gDNA, and it came from T cells, B-cell-depleted T cells, or PBMCs.

Deletions cut 7 bases from V and 5 bases from J, with 20 bases between. The CDR3 spans 15 residues. Germline V gene sequence: CDR1 MNHEY, CDR2 SVGAGI. As processed by the authors: Estimation of nucleated cell counts was performed using reference gene primer amplification. Data came from immunoSEQ multiplex PCR; TCRdb stores just in-frame clones and leaves some out. V and J calls and clone size follow that table, whereas D and trimming were derived from the DNA. This sample carries approximately 170,000 clones, roughly four fifths of them seen once, and the ten largest clones take 6% to 9%. The rearrangement joins TRBV6-5 to TRBJ1-1; tentative D call: TRBD1 (6 bases). This receptor was obtained from a man aged 35-49 years who had recovered from COVID-19. Sequenced material: peripheral blood. The CDR3 loop is CASIPGGLGGTEAFF. In DNA form, the CDR3 reads TGTGCCAGCATCCCCGGGGGGCTCGGGGGGACTGAAGCTTTCTTT.